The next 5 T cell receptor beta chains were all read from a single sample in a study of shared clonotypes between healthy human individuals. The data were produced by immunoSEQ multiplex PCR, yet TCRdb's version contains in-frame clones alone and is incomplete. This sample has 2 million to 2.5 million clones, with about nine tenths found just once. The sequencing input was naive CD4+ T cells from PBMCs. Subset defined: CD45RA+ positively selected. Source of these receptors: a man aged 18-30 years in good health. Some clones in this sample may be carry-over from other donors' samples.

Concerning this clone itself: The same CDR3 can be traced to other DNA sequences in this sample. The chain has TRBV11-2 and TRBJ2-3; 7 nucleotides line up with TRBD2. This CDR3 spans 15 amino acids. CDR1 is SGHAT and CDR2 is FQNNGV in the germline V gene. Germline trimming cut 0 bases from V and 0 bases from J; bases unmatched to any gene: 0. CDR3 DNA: TGTGCCAGCAGCTTAGATAGCGGGAGCACAGATACGCAGTATTTT. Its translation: CASSLDSGSTDTQYF.

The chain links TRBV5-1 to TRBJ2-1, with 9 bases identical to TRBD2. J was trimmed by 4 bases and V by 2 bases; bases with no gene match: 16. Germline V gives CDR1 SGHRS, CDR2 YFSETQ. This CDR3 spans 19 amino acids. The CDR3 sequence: CASSLGADWREGRYNEQFF. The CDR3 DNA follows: TGCGCCAGCAGCTTAGGGGCGGATTGGCGGGAGGGCCGGTACAATGAGCAGTTCTTC.

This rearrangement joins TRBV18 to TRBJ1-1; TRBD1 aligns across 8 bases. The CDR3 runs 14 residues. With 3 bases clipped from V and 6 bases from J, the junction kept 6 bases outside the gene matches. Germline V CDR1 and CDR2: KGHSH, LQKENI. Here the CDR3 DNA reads TGTGCCAGCTCACCTTTAGGACAGGGTCCTGAAGCTTTCTTT. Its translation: CASSPLGQGPEAFF.

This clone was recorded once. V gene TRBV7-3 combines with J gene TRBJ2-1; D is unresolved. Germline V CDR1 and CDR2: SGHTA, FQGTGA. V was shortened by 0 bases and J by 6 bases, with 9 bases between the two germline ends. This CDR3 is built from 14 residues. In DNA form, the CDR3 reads TGTGCCAGCAGCTTAACGTTATTAAGCAATGAGCAGTTCTTC. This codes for CASSLTLLSNEQFF.

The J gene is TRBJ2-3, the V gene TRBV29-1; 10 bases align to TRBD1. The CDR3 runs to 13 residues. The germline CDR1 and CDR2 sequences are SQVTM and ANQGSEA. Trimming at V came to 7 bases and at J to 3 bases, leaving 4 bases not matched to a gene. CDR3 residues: CSGRGQGTDTQYF. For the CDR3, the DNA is TGCAGCGGGAGGGGACAGGGGACAGATACGCAGTATTTT.